The 23 T cell receptor beta chains below all came from one sample that was sequenced in a study of T-cell reconstitution after alpha-beta-depleted transplantation in children. Preparation of the TCRbeta library used unique molecular identifiers. TCRdb reprocessed the PCR reads via MiXCR and lists one record per CDR3 protein. The table lists about 510,000 distinct CDR3 sequences, approximately 10% of them singletons. The sample was PBMCs, mostly from graft donor cells, taken 180 days after TCRalphabeta/CD19-depleted stem cell transplant. Every receptor here comes from a female patient younger than 10 who had a stem cell transplant for aplastic anemia, so the T cells may come from the graft donor.

This clonotype showed up just a few times. This chain links TRBV2 with TRBJ1-6; D unresolved. The CDR3 consists of 14 residues. The V and J ends lost 11 bases and 6 bases respectively, with 17 bases between them. The germline V gene encodes CDR1 SNHLY and CDR2 FYNNEI. The CDR3 sequence is CAGRRFDFNSPLHF. Written as DNA, the CDR3 is TGTGCCGGGAGACGCTTCGATTTTAATTCACCCCTCCACTTT.

This clonotype was counted between two and nine times. The V call is TRBV24-1, the J call TRBJ2-2, with 10 bases lining up with TRBD1. V shed 4 bases and J 4 bases; nucleotides not matched to a gene: 2. There are 15 residues in the CDR3. From germline, CDR1 is KGHDR and CDR2 SFDVKD. The CDR3 spells CATSDGTGVTGELFF. Here the CDR3 DNA reads TGTGCCACCAGTGACGGGACAGGGGTCACCGGGGAGCTGTTTTTT.

This clonotype was observed at least ten times. V and J are TRBV5-1 and TRBJ2-2, with D unclear. Germline V gives CDR1 SGHRS, CDR2 YFSETQ. With 3 bases removed from V and 3 bases from J, the gap between germline ends came to 3 bases. This CDR3 spans 12 amino acids. CDR3 coding DNA: TGCGCCAGCAGCTGGGACACCGGGGAGCTGTTTTTT. Its protein is CASSWDTGELFF.

A few counts support this clonotype. The chain is built from TRBV20-1 and TRBJ1-3; D not certain. CDR1 and CDR2 from the germline V gene are DFQATT and SNEGSKA (reference sequence). The V and J ends lost 3 bases and 4 bases respectively, with 10 bases between them. CDR3 length: 13 residues. The CDR3 DNA is TGCAGTGCTAGTAGGGCAAACGGAAACACCATATATTTT. Encoded protein: CSASRANGNTIYF.

This clonotype was picked up many times. The chain's CDR3 is CASSQGSSGQSSYNEQFF. The CDR3 DNA reads as TGCGCCAGCAGCCAAGGATCTAGCGGGCAGAGCTCCTACAATGAGCAGTTCTTC. This chain links TRBV4-3 with TRBJ2-1; TRBD2 agrees at 8 bases. The CDR3 is made up of 18 amino acids. The germline V gene has CDR1 LGHNA and CDR2 YSLEER. J lost 0 bases, V lost 1 base, and 8 bases had no gene match.

The chain has TRBV4-3 and TRBJ2-5; D may be TRBD1 (5 bases). The V end lost 0 bases, the J end lost 9 bases, and 14 bases lay between the germline ends. Germline V gene data show CDR1 as LGHNA and CDR2 as YSLEER. The CDR3 has 14 residues. CDR3 sequence reads: CASSQEESGRPQYF. DNA of the CDR3: TGCGCCAGCAGCCAAGAGGAGTCAGGGCGACCCCAGTACTTC.

This clonotype was detected ten times or more. The chain carries TRBV6-2 or TRBV6-3 and TRBJ2-5; D is possibly TRBD2 (5 bases). The CDR3 has 14 residues. Germline CDR1 is MNHEY and CDR2 is SVGEGT. With 7 bases removed from V and 5 bases from J, the gap between germline ends came to 17 bases. The DNA for the CDR3 is TGTGCCAGCACCCGGACTTACCAGCGGGAGACCCAGTACTTC. Protein: CASTRTYQRETQYF.

This clonotype was counted between two and nine times. The rearrangement uses TRBV5-1 and TRBJ2-2, with 12 nucleotides matching TRBD1. CDR3 length equals 15 residues. Germline CDR1 reads SGHRS; CDR2 reads YFSETQ. J was trimmed by 4 bases and V by 4 bases; bases with no gene match: 2. The CDR3, as DNA: TGCGCCAGCAGCGGGACAGGGGGCCTCACCGGGGAGCTGTTTTTT. This codes for CASSGTGGLTGELFF.

This clonotype was seen a handful of times. The rearrangement uses TRBV7-9 and TRBJ2-3; TRBD2 agrees at 14 bases. This CDR3 is 17 amino acids long. CDR1 is SEHNR, CDR2 FQNEAQ, per germline (reference sequence). V dropped 0 bases and J dropped 4; count of bases not matched to a gene: 3. The CDR3 loop reads CASSLARGLAGADTQYF. The CDR3 DNA follows: TGTGCCAGCAGCTTAGCGCGGGGACTAGCGGGAGCAGATACGCAGTATTTT.

In this sample, this clonotype turned up many times. This chain links TRBV5-1 with TRBJ2-1; D ambiguous. This CDR3 region has 14 residues. CDR1 and CDR2 from the germline V gene are SGHRS and YFSETQ. The V end was cut by 0 bases, the J end by 2 bases, with 6 bases between. This CDR3 is CASSLAQTYNEQFF. The CDR3 DNA sequence: TGCGCCAGCAGCTTGGCTCAGACCTACAATGAGCAGTTCTTC.

J is TRBJ2-7 and V is TRBV6-5; no reliable D call. CDR1 is MNHEY, CDR2 SVGAGI, per germline. The CDR3 length is 14 residues. V lost 1 base and J 0 bases, leaving 7 bases between the germline ends. This chain's CDR3 is CASSYWGSSYEQYF. CDR3 coding DNA: TGTGCCAGCAGTTACTGGGGTAGCTCCTACGAGCAGTACTTC.

The V and J genes are TRBV18 and TRBJ1-3; D gene unclear. Germline CDR1 KGHSH, CDR2 LQKENI. V was clipped by 3 bases and J by 0 bases, with 9 bases between them. The CDR3 spans 15 residues. In nucleotides, the CDR3 is TGTGCCAGCTCACCGTCAGGAGACTCTGGAAACACCATATATTTT. As protein: CASSPSGDSGNTIYF. The entire variable domain, with the rest obtained from reference TRBV18 and TRBJ1-3, is as follows: NAGVMQNPRHLVRRRGQEARLRCSPMKGHSHVYWYRQLPEEGLKFMVYLQKENIIDESGMPKERFSAEFPKEGPSILRIQQVVRGDSAAYFCASSPSGDSGNTIYFGEGSWLTVV.

Notes on this clonotype: In this CDR3 the conserved last residue, phenylalanine or tryptophan, is missing, so a read error is likely. CDR3 sequence (DNA): TGCGCCAGCAGCTTGCCAGCGGGGACCTACGAGCAGTACTTG. Protein product: CASSLPAGTYEQYL. The chain is built from TRBV5-1 and TRBJ2-7; TRBD2 aligns across 7 bases. The germline V gene has CDR1 SGHRS and CDR2 YFSETQ. Trimming cost V 1 base and J 2 bases; bases outside gene matches: 3. The CDR3 sequence is 14 residues long.

Only a few counts were recorded for this clonotype. This chain uses TRBV9 with TRBJ2-1; D may match TRBD1 or TRBD2 (5 bases each). This CDR3 is built from 14 residues. With 0 bases removed from V and 8 bases from J, the gap between germline ends came to 12 bases. Germline loops: CDR1 SGDLS, CDR2 YYNGEE. In DNA, the CDR3 is TGTGCCAGCAGCGTAGGCTGGGGGTCGGATGAGCAGTTCTTC. Amino acids: CASSVGWGSDEQFF.

The J gene is TRBJ2-7, the V gene TRBV7-8; 7 positions match TRBD2. Looked up from germline, CDR1 is SGHVS and CDR2 is FQNEAQ. The trim removed 0 bases at V and 6 bases at J, leaving 11 bases unmatched. The length of the CDR3 is 16 residues. CDR3 coding DNA: TGTGCCAGCAGCTTAGCGGGAGGGCCTGAGCAAGGCGAGCAGTACGTC. Translated: CASSLAGGPEQGEQYV.

This clonotype was seen only a few times. The V and J genes are TRBV7-2 and TRBJ2-7; D not resolved. This CDR3 comprises 15 residues. V was pared by 1 base and J by 4 bases, with 14 bases between. The germline V gene encodes CDR1 SGHTA and CDR2 FQGNSA. The CDR3 loop is CASSLGSAGLYEQYF. The CDR3 bases are TGTGCCAGCAGCTTAGGATCAGCAGGCCTATACGAGCAGTACTTC.

This clonotype was detected only a few times. V usage is TRBV20-1 and J usage is TRBJ2-7, with TRBD1 matching 8 bases. V was pared by 0 bases and J by 3 bases, with 13 bases of the junction left unmatched. The CDR3 totals 17 residues. Germline V gene lookup returns CDR1 DFQATT and CDR2 SNEGSKA (reference sequence). CDR3 sequence reads: CSARDRRTGGRLYEQYF. The DNA of the CDR3 is TGCAGTGCTAGAGACCGGCGAACAGGGGGACGGCTCTACGAGCAGTACTTC.

The chain joins TRBV7-9 to TRBJ1-2, with a tentative D call TRBD1 (5 bases). Trimming stripped 5 bases from V and 7 bases from J, with 17 bases between. Germline loops: CDR1 SEHNR, CDR2 FQNEAQ (reference sequence). This CDR3 comprises 14 residues. This chain's CDR3 is CASSPQRGRAGYTF. The CDR3 DNA reads as TGTGCCAGCAGCCCCCAAAGAGGCAGGGCTGGCTACACCTTC.

This clonotype was counted ten times or more. This rearrangement joins TRBV5-1 to TRBJ2-5; possible D gene TRBD2, 6 bases. The CDR3 loop spans 14 amino acids. V lost 0 bases and J lost 4, with 10 bases in between. CDR1 is SGHRS and CDR2 is YFSETQ in the germline V gene. CDR3 sequence reads: CASSLVPRGETQYF. The CDR3 DNA reads TGCGCCAGCAGCTTGGTTCCGCGGGGAGAGACCCAGTACTTC.

This chain links TRBV5-1 with TRBJ2-2, with 13 bases matching TRBD2. The length of the CDR3 is 20 residues. Germline V gene sequence: CDR1 SGHRS, CDR2 YFSETQ. V shed 4 bases and J 3 bases; nucleotides not matched to a gene: 15. In DNA, the CDR3 is TGCGCCAGCAGCCTTCCCGCCGGACTAGCGGGAGTCTCGCACACCGGGGAGCTGTTTTTT. Translated: CASSLPAGLAGVSHTGELFF.

This clonotype was recorded a few times. The CDR3 protein is CATSRGGPATEAFF. The CDR3 DNA is TGTGCCACCAGCCGGGGGGGTCCGGCCACTGAAGCTTTCTTT. The chain combines TRBV15 with TRBJ1-1, with D perhaps TRBD1 (5 bases). The germline V gene encodes CDR1 LNHNV and CDR2 YYDKDF (reference sequence). Trimming pared 5 bases from V and 4 bases from J, leaving 14 bases between. This CDR3 contains 14 residues.

This clonotype occurred many times. The chain combines TRBV6-2 or TRBV6-3 with TRBJ2-5; possible D gene TRBD1, 5 bases. From germline, CDR1 is MNHEY and CDR2 SVGEGT. The V gene lost 6 bases and the J gene lost 3 bases, with 5 bases spanning the gap. The CDR3 consists of 11 residues. The CDR3 DNA reads as TGTGCCAGCAGAGGGGAAGAGACCCAGTACTTC. The encoded protein is CASRGEETQYF.

At least ten counts were recorded for this clonotype. CDR3 region: CSARFPGRNTGELFF. DNA of the CDR3: TGCAGTGCTAGATTCCCAGGGAGGAACACCGGGGAGCTGTTTTTT. The chain has TRBV20-1 and TRBJ2-2; D tentatively fits TRBD1 or TRBD2 (5 bases each). V was clipped by 2 bases and J by 1 base, with 11 bases between them. Germline V lookup: CDR1 DFQATT, CDR2 SNEGSKA (reference sequence). This CDR3 is built from 15 residues.